This T cell receptor (beta chain) stems from a study of blood T cell repertoires in COVID-19 (TCRdb year 2020). Context from the whole study: Samples covering the acute and convalescent phases of COVID-19 were provided by collaborators in the United States, Italy and Spain. The samples were drawn from two sources: the first 160 participants of the ongoing ImmuneRACE study, and approximately 1,300 subjects contributed by 6 global collaborators. The repertoires were released in a freely available public database intended as a resource for research on the immune response to SARS-CoV-2. Subjects who had been exposed to COVID-19, were actively infected with it, or had recovered from it provided the deeply sampled blood TCRbeta repertoires that made up the dataset. The prospective study material was composed of cDNA or gDNA derived from T cells, B-cell-depleted T cells, or PBMCs. The sample metadata nearly always contained a de-identified subject ID, COVID-19 status, age in years and sex. Where available, HLA class I and class II types were obtained from metadata supplied by the sample provider rather than from assay-based typing. What the work shows at the level of the full study, not this receptor alone: The quantity of clinical and demographic metadata differed by source and by participant and was supplied without curation.

The CDR3 covers 16 residues, taking in both the cysteine and the phenylalanine. Solely the CDR3 DNA is kept, with 48 bases framed from the first base. The germline V gene provides CDR1 KGHDR and CDR2 SFDVKD. V was cut back by 2 bases and J by 7 bases, leaving a gap of 18 bases between them. This clone was recorded only once. Its binding antigen is unknown. Per-nucleotide qualities are absent, and no much larger clonotype sits a single base away. TCRbeta CDR3 regions were amplified from genomic DNA using the immunoSEQ Assay, a bias-controlled multiplex PCR. The authors' pipeline ran thus. Within the assay, amplification of reference gene primers was used to estimate how many nucleated cells each sample contained. Sequence reads were collapsed and filtered to measure the absolute abundance of every unique TCRbeta CDR3 rearrangement. Productive Simpson clonality was computed per sample as the square root of Simpson's diversity index over productive rearrangements. In TCRdb, the immuneACCESS table is reduced to in-frame sequences with V and J assigned. These tables do not hold every clone; where another copy was compared, an unresolved V gene accounts for under half, and the others remain unexplained. The DNA was the basis for D and trimming; V, J and clone size are from that table. This sample has roughly 50,000 clones in its table, and roughly 80% of those were observed once. The ten largest clonotypes hold less than 9.5% of the sample.

The collaborating institutions used their own protocols to collect whole blood in K2EDTA tubes. Collaborator samples were shipped for TCRbeta analysis as frozen whole blood, isolated PBMCs, or DNA extracted from either sample type. The chain is encoded by TRBV24-1 joined to TRBJ2-3; TRBD2 is a weak D gene call, 7 bases matching. Material for sequencing was peripheral blood. The clonotype was recovered from a man between 35 and 55 years old with acute or convalescent COVID-19. This receptor has the CDR3 CATSDSGGESSYTQYF. The bases read TGTGCCACCAGTGATTCGGGGGGCGAGTCATCTTATACGCAGTATTTT.